This T cell receptor (beta chain) was captured in a study of shared clonotypes between healthy human individuals. In the study's own analysis: With immunoSEQ giving junction-only sequences and no quality scores, filtering differed. Measured with immunoSEQ multiplex PCR; TCRdb has only the in-frame clones, and not every one. V and J calls and clone size come straight from that table; D and trimming were deduced from the DNA. The table lists 2,500,000 or so clones, over 85% of them singletons. The CDR3 has 16 residues. Germline CDR1 MNHEY, CDR2 SVGAGI. V dropped 0 bases and J dropped 8; count of bases not matched to a gene: 7.

The chain employs TRBV6-5 and TRBJ2-1; 10 bases map to TRBD2. The source is a young man in good health. The specimen sequenced was naive CD4+ T cells sorted from blood. Subset of the sample: CD45RA+ positively selected. This CDR3 is CASSYSLASGSHEQFF. CDR3 in DNA: TGTGCCAGCAGTTACTCCTTGGCTAGCGGGAGCCATGAGCAGTTCTTC.